One and the same sample provided the 28 T cell receptor beta chains below, sequenced in a study of control samples from healthy donors and cancer patients. Measured with immunoSEQ multiplex PCR; TCRdb has only the in-frame clones, and not every one. This table holds about 180,000 clones, around nine tenths found once. Sequencing was carried out using blood. These receptors originate from a man aged 25-45 years in good health.

The V and J genes are TRBV5-4 and TRBJ1-2; possible D gene TRBD1, 6 bases. Germline assignment: CDR1 SGHNT and CDR2 YYREEE (reference sequence). This CDR3 is 15 amino acids long. V gave up 2 bases and J gave up 1 base, with 12 bases separating them. The CDR3 nucleotides read TGTGCCAGCAGCTTTTCAGGGGCCGATAACTATGGCTACACCTTC. Its protein is CASSFSGADNYGYTF.

This chain connects TRBV7-2 to TRBJ1-4; 8 bases match TRBD1. The CDR3 extends over 14 amino acids. In germline, CDR1 is SGHTA, CDR2 FQGNSA. After removal of 5 bases from V and 7 bases from J, the junction contained 6 bases not matched to a gene. The CDR3 loop is CASSPRTGFEKLFF. The CDR3 DNA reads as TGTGCCAGCAGCCCAAGGACAGGGTTTGAAAAACTGTTTTTT.

This chain links TRBV19 with TRBJ1-4; no firm D call. The germline V gene has CDR1 LNHDA and CDR2 SQIVND (reference sequence). The length of the CDR3 is 13 residues. The germline V and J ends were trimmed by 3 bases and 4 bases, with 6 bases remaining between them. CDR3 bases: TGTGCCAGTAGTATCTCGGTTAATGAAAAACTGTTTTTT. Residues: CASSISVNEKLFF.

This clone occurred once. V is TRBV27 and J is TRBJ1-1, with D tentatively TRBD1 (6 bases). Germline CDR1 and CDR2: MNHEY and SMNVEV (reference sequence). The CDR3 extends over 16 amino acids. The V and J ends lost 5 bases and 3 bases respectively, with 19 bases between them. The CDR3 bases are TGTGCCAGCAGTGCCTACCCCACAGGGTTGGACACTGAAGCTTTCTTT. This translates into CASSAYPTGLDTEAFF.

The chain combines TRBV18 with TRBJ2-3, with D unclear. Trimming removed 0 bases at V and 0 bases at J, with 10 bases between. The CDR3 has 16 residues. Germline values: CDR1 KGHSH, CDR2 LQKENI. CDR3 amino acids: CASSPPKDASTDTQYF. The CDR3 coding sequence is TGTGCCAGCTCACCACCTAAGGATGCTAGCACAGATACGCAGTATTTT.

The gene calls are TRBV28 and TRBJ2-3; the match to TRBD1 covers 8 bases. Germline CDR1 is MDHEN and CDR2 is SYDVKM. The CDR3 runs to 15 residues. Germline trimming cut 8 bases from V and 3 bases from J; bases unmatched to any gene: 10. The CDR3 is CASPPRDRSTDTQYF. CDR3 sequence (DNA): TGTGCCAGCCCCCCCCGGGACAGGTCAACAGATACGCAGTATTTT.

The CDR3 coding sequence is TGTGCCAGCAGTTTTCTCAGCAACTCCGAGTATGGCTACACCTTC. As protein: CASSFLSNSEYGYTF. The chain has TRBV28 and TRBJ1-2, with unresolved D. There are 15 residues in the CDR3. The germline CDR1 and CDR2 sequences are MDHEN and SYDVKM. V was cut by 3 bases and J by 5 bases, with 16 bases left in between.

This rearrangement joins TRBV7-2 to TRBJ2-3; D is possibly TRBD2 (6 bases). V lost 3 bases and J 1 base, leaving 11 bases between the germline ends. Germline V CDR1 and CDR2: SGHTA, FQGNSA. The CDR3 is made up of 15 amino acids. CDR3 sequence (DNA): TGTGCCAGCAGCTTGTGGAGGGGTGGCACAGATACGCAGTATTTT. This translates into CASSLWRGGTDTQYF.

V is TRBV28 and J is TRBJ2-1; unclear D gene. Trimming took off 7 bases at V and 7 bases at J, with 11 bases between the two ends. Germline V gene sequence: CDR1 MDHEN, CDR2 SYDVKM. The CDR3 loop spans 12 amino acids. CDR3 sequence: CASTSDVNEQFF. The CDR3, as DNA: TGTGCCAGCACCTCAGACGTGAATGAGCAGTTCTTC.

The V and J genes are TRBV21-1 and TRBJ2-7. TRBV21-1 is listed as a pseudogene. The CDR3 runs to 16 residues. CDR3: CASSKSRDTTTYEQYF. DNA for the CDR3: TGTGCCAGCAGCAAAAGTCGAGACACAACTACCTACGAGCAGTACTTC.

The chain combines TRBV2 with TRBJ2-2; 10 nucleotides align to TRBD2. The CDR3 length is 15 residues. Per the germline V gene, CDR1 is SNHLY and CDR2 is FYNNEI. Trimming cost V 6 bases and J 3 bases; bases outside gene matches: 4. The CDR3 DNA sequence: TGTGCCAGCAGCTCTCTAGCGGGAGACACCGGGGAGCTGTTTTTT. Encoded protein: CASSSLAGDTGELFF. Drawing the rest from reference TRBV2 and TRBJ2-2, the complete variable domain is EPEVTQTPSHQVTQMGQEVILRCVPISNHLYFYWYRQILGQKVEFLVSFYNNEISEKSEIFDDQFSVERPDGSNFTLKIRSTKLEDSAMYFCASSSLAGDTGELFFGEGSRLTVL.

V usage is TRBV3-1 (or the pseudogene TRBV3-2) and J usage is TRBJ2-3, with D possibly matching TRBD2 (6 bases). CDR1 is LGHDT, CDR2 YNNKEL, per germline (reference sequence). V lost 4 bases, J lost 2 bases, and 13 bases lay in between. The CDR3 sequence is 15 residues long. The CDR3 DNA reads as TGTGCCAGCAGCCCGAGGGACTCGCTCACAGATACGCAGTATTTT. Translating it yields CASSPRDSLTDTQYF.

As regards this clone: The junction differs from germline at one of its ends, possibly a read error. The chain combines TRBV28 with TRBJ2-5; 10 bases map to TRBD2. This CDR3 has 14 residues. Germline V gene lookup returns CDR1 MDHEN and CDR2 SYDVKM. CDR3 sequence: CASSTGLAEGPSDF. In DNA, the CDR3 is TGTGCCAGCAGTACCGGACTAGCGGAAGGCCCCTCGGACTTC.

This chain uses TRBV27 with TRBJ2-7; 7 bases are a match to TRBD1. Looked up from germline, CDR1 is MNHEY and CDR2 is SMNVEV (reference sequence). This CDR3 has 14 residues. The junction had 3 bases not matched to a gene; V was cut back by 3 bases and J by 1 base. The CDR3 here is CASSFTGASYEQYF. CDR3 nucleotides: TGTGCCAGCAGTTTTACAGGGGCGTCCTACGAGCAGTACTTC.

The chain is built from TRBV5-1 and TRBJ2-7; 11 bases align to TRBD1. CDR1 is SGHRS, CDR2 YFSETQ, per germline. The CDR3 sequence is 14 residues long. V trimming: 4 bases; J trimming: 1 base; junction bases outside the gene matches: 1. The CDR3 DNA sequence: TGCGCCAGCAGCCGGGACAGGGGGTCCTACGAGCAGTACTTC. Its translation is CASSRDRGSYEQYF.

The CDR3 DNA is TGTGCCACCAGTGATTTGCCAATACCGAACACTGAAGCTTTCTTT. Translation: CATSDLPIPNTEAFF. The V and J genes are TRBV24-1 and TRBJ1-1; no clear D gene. The CDR3 runs to 15 residues. The V gene's germline CDR1 is KGHDR and CDR2 SFDVKD. With 0 bases removed from V and 1 base from J, the gap between germline ends came to 8 bases.

This rearrangement joins TRBV19 to TRBJ1-5, with D maybe TRBD1 (5 bases). V dropped 7 bases and J dropped 1 base, with 8 bases sitting between them. The V gene's germline CDR1 is LNHDA and CDR2 SQIVND (reference sequence). CDR3 length: 13 residues. CDR3 in amino acids: CASTGKSNQPQHF. The CDR3 region has the DNA TGTGCCAGTACAGGGAAAAGCAATCAGCCCCAGCATTTT.

This clone was detected only a few times. The genes are TRBV5-1 and TRBJ1-6, with D possibly matching TRBD1 (5 bases). The germline V and J ends were trimmed by 4 bases and 8 bases, with 13 bases remaining between them. Germline V CDR1 and CDR2: SGHRS, YFSETQ. The CDR3 consists of 14 residues. CDR3 sequence: CASSPAGRYSPLHF. The DNA of the CDR3 is TGCGCCAGCAGCCCCGCGGGGCGCTATTCACCCCTCCACTTT. The entire variable domain, with the rest obtained from reference TRBV5-1 and TRBJ1-6, is as follows: KAGVTQTPRYLIKTRGQQVTLSCSPISGHRSVSWYQQTPGQGLQFLFEYFSETQRNKGNFPGRFSGRQFSNSRSEMNVSTLELGDSALYLCASSPAGRYSPLHFGNGTRLTVT.

Written as DNA, the CDR3 is TGTGCCACCAGTGATTCGAGGTTGGCGGGGGGACGCACAGATACGCAGTATTTT. It is translated as CATSDSRLAGGRTDTQYF. V gene TRBV24-1 combines with J gene TRBJ2-3; 8 bases map to TRBD2. V shed 2 bases and J 1 base; nucleotides not matched to a gene: 10. This CDR3 is built from 18 residues. Germline CDR1 is KGHDR and CDR2 is SFDVKD.

The table lists this clone with a count of one. J is TRBJ2-1 and V is TRBV28, with D possibly being TRBD1 (6 bases). This CDR3 is built from 14 residues. Germline V gene sequence: CDR1 MDHEN, CDR2 SYDVKM. V was cut by 6 bases and J by 9 bases, with 18 bases left in between. As DNA, the CDR3 is TGTGCCAGCAGAAAGCAGGGGTGGTTTGGTGAGCAGTTCTTC. Translation gives CASRKQGWFGEQFF.

The chain is built from TRBV10-1 and TRBJ2-7; maybe TRBD2 (5 bases). CDR1 is WNHNN and CDR2 is SYGVQD in the germline V gene (reference sequence). The CDR3 length is 14 residues. V was cut by 4 bases and J by 0 bases, with 10 bases left in between. CDR3 amino acids: CASSVSGSSYEQYF. The DNA of the CDR3 is TGCGCCAGCAGTGTGTCGGGGAGCTCCTACGAGCAGTACTTC.

V and J are TRBV29-1 and TRBJ2-2; D uncertain. Per germline, CDR1 SQVTM and CDR2 ANQGSEA. The CDR3 contains 13 residues. Trimming removed 5 bases from V and 5 bases from J, with 12 bases in between. CDR3 sequence: CSVLRPPTGELFF. As DNA, the CDR3 is TGCAGCGTTCTAAGACCGCCGACCGGGGAGCTGTTTTTT.

The V gene is TRBV7-3, the J gene TRBJ2-7, with 7 bases fitting TRBD2. Germline V gene sequence: CDR1 SGHTA, CDR2 FQGTGA. The CDR3 extends over 15 amino acids. J was trimmed by 0 bases and V by 2 bases; bases with no gene match: 4. CDR3 DNA sequence: TGTGCCAGCAGCTTAGGGGCTAGCGGCTCCTACGAGCAGTACTTC. Amino acids: CASSLGASGSYEQYF.

This chain joins TRBV7-6 and TRBJ2-7, with TRBD1 identical over 8 bases. With 3 bases clipped from V and 3 bases from J, the junction kept 10 bases outside the gene matches. The CDR3 runs to 16 residues. Germline loops: CDR1 SGHVS, CDR2 FNYEAQ. The CDR3 sequence is CASSLEPGTGSYEQYF. In nucleotides, the CDR3 is TGTGCCAGCAGCTTGGAACCCGGGACAGGTAGCTACGAGCAGTACTTC.

The chain has TRBV4-2 and TRBJ1-2; perhaps TRBD1 as D (5 bases). Germline CDR1 is LGHNA and CDR2 is YNFKEQ. The CDR3 runs 12 residues. The V end was cut by 6 bases, the J end by 7 bases, with 12 bases between. This CDR3 reads CASRGAGRGYTF. CDR3 DNA: TGTGCCAGCAGAGGAGCGGGGCGTGGCTACACCTTC.

The chain is built from TRBV2 and TRBJ2-7, with 8 bases aligning to TRBD1. The CDR3 is 13 amino acids. The V and J ends lost 3 bases and 6 bases, in that order; junction bases with no gene match: 4. Germline V lookup: CDR1 SNHLY, CDR2 FYNNEI. The DNA for the CDR3 is TGTGCCAGCAGTGATGGACAGGGCGGCGAGCAGTACTTC. The encoded protein is CASSDGQGGEQYF.

A word on this clone: One junction end disagrees with the germline gene, perhaps due to a read error. The J gene is TRBJ1-2, the V gene TRBV4-2, with D perhaps TRBD1 (5 bases). The CDR3 spans 15 residues. Germline-derived CDR1 and CDR2 are LGHNA and YNFKEQ. CDR3 sequence: CASSLRDGANYGHTF. The CDR3 DNA follows: TGTGCCAGCAGCCTCCGGGACGGAGCTAACTATGGCCACACCTTC.

There are a few counts of this clone. The chain recombines TRBV5-1 with TRBJ2-3, with 10 bases that match TRBD2. Trimming removed 6 bases from V and 0 bases from J; junction bases left unmatched: 1. CDR1 and CDR2 (germline): SGHRS, YFSETQ. There are 14 residues in the CDR3. The CDR3 region has the DNA TGCGCCAGCAAGACTAGCGGGAGCACAGATACGCAGTATTTT. It specifies CASKTSGSTDTQYF.